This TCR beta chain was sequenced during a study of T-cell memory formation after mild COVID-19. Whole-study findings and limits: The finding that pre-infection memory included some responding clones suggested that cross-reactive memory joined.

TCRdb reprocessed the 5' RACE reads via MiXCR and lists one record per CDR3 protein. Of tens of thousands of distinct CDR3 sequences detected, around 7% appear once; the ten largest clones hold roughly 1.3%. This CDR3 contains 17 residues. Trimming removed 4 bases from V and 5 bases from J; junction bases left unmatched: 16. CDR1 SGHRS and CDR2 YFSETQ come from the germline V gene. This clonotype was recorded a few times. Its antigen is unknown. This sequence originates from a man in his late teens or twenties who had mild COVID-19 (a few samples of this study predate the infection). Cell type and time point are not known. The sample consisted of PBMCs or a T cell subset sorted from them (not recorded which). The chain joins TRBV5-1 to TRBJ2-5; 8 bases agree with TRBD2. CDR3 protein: CASSPYRGGLDLETQYF. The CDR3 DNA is TGCGCCAGCAGCCCCTACCGGGGGGGACTCGACCTGGAGACCCAGTACTTC. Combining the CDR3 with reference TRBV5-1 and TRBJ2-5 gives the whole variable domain KAGVTQTPRYLIKTRGQQVTLSCSPISGHRSVSWYQQTPGQGLQFLFEYFSETQRNKGNFPGRFSGRQFSNSRSEMNVSTLELGDSALYLCASSPYRGGLDLETQYFGPGTRLLVL.